This T cell receptor beta chain comes out of a study of liver allograft versus peripheral blood T cells. Study overall: Transplanted-liver T cell receptor repertoires were compared with recipients' peripheral blood repertoires. Notes on the study in general: There were reportedly differences between T cell receptor repertoires inside liver allografts and those in peripheral blood.

This clonotype was picked up many times. What it binds is unknown. TCRdb used MiXCR to reprocess the reads, holding one entry per CDR3 protein. The sample consists of 8,000 or so distinct CDR3 sequences, roughly 18% of them appearing once. CDR3 length: 15 residues. Trimming removed 4 bases at V and 3 bases at J, with 16 bases between. Germline CDR1 reads SGDLS; CDR2 reads YYNGEE. This chain uses TRBV9 with TRBJ1-1, with TRBD1 as a possible D gene (5 bases). This clonotype originated in a human patient who had a liver transplant. T cells may partly derive from the graft donor. The DNA for the CDR3 is TGTGCCAGCAGCAACCGGGACCCCTCCGACACTGAAGCTTTCTTT. Protein: CASSNRDPSDTEAFF.